The text below deals with one T cell receptor beta chain. Its specificity is not known. The record originates from a study of beta chain features in type 1 diabetes. Across the whole study: In all, around 100 million sorted cells from all samples were analyzed. Study-level findings and limits: Patients and controls would share equally any PCR tilt toward shorter templates. A moderate, significant TCRB CDR3 shortening appeared in type 1 diabetes across four CD4+ subsets. Fewer junction insertions and more nucleotide deletions appeared in type 1 diabetes patients.

Every isolated RNA sample was fully reverse transcribed, so sequencing captured expressed TCRB transcripts. Only in-frame clones appear in the TCRdb table, and some are missing; sequencing was by immunoSEQ multiplex PCR. Here the sample spans 620,000 or so clones, roughly 16% being singletons. Germline V lookup: CDR1 LGHNA, CDR2 YSLEER. The V end lost 3 bases, the J end lost 0 bases, and 7 bases lay between the germline ends. The CDR3 covers 14 residues. The receptor comes from a man between 18 and 35 years old in good health. This rearrangement joins TRBV4-3 to TRBJ2-3, with D maybe TRBD2 (5 bases). The source material was naive CD4+ T cells from blood. CDR3 DNA: TGCGCCAGCAGCCACCCGGGAAGCACAGATACGCAGTATTTT. Encoded protein: CASSHPGSTDTQYF.